One sample yielded the 25 T cell receptor beta chains listed below, sequenced in a study of shared clonotypes between healthy human individuals. Libraries were prepared by immunoSEQ multiplex PCR; TCRdb keeps only in-frame clonotypes and omits some of them. Of around 1 million clones in the sample, 60% to 85% were seen once. What was sequenced was memory CD4+ T cells sorted from blood. Noted subset: CD45RA-negative fraction. These receptors all stem from a man younger than 30 in good health.

The chain couples TRBV27 to TRBJ1-1, with 7 bases matching TRBD1. Germline V gives CDR1 MNHEY, CDR2 SMNVEV (reference sequence). The junction had 4 bases not matched to a gene; V was cut back by 3 bases and J by 0 bases. This CDR3 has 15 residues. CDR3 in DNA: TGTGCCAGCAGTTTTAAACAGGGGATGAACACTGAAGCTTTCTTT. Translating it yields CASSFKQGMNTEAFF.

The CDR3 region has the DNA TGTGCCAGTAGCCCGATCCCTAGGAGCAATCAGCCCCAGCATTTT. It translates to CASSPIPRSNQPQHF. The V and J genes are TRBV19 and TRBJ1-5; D not certain. This CDR3 has 15 residues. Germline-derived CDR1 and CDR2 are LNHDA and SQIVND (reference sequence). V lost 6 bases to trimming and J lost 1 base, with 13 bases between them.

V and J are TRBV6-1 and TRBJ2-7; a possible D gene is TRBD2 (6 bases). Germline V gives CDR1 MNHNS, CDR2 SASEGT. Trimming removed 4 bases from V and 0 bases from J, with 10 bases in between. There are 14 residues in the CDR3. The CDR3 sequence is CASSAGGNSYEQYF. The CDR3 DNA sequence: TGTGCCAGCAGTGCCGGCGGGAACTCCTACGAGCAGTACTTC.

Turning to this clone: The sample carries other DNA sequences with the same CDR3. The chain uses TRBV18 and TRBJ2-7, with D possibly TRBD2 on 5 matching bases. V lost 2 bases and J lost 5, with 7 bases in between. CDR3 length equals 12 residues. Germline CDR1 is KGHSH and CDR2 is LQKENI. The DNA for the CDR3 is TGTGCCAGCTCACCATCCGGGGACGAGCAGTACTTC. Its translation is CASSPSGDEQYF.

The CDR3 DNA is TGCAGCGTTGGCCACCGCAGGGGGCCCCCATACGAGCAGTACTTC. Encoded protein: CSVGHRRGPPYEQYF. V usage is TRBV29-1 and J usage is TRBJ2-7, with TRBD1 matching 8 bases. V lost 4 bases to trimming and J lost 4 bases; unmatched junction nucleotides: 12. Germline V lookup: CDR1 SQVTM, CDR2 ANQGSEA. CDR3 size: 15 residues.

This clone was observed once. The rearrangement joins TRBV4-3 to TRBJ2-3; TRBD2 might be the D (6 bases). Germline V lookup: CDR1 LGHNA, CDR2 YSLEER. Trimming took 3 bases from V and 4 from J, leaving 20 bases between them. The CDR3 length is 17 residues. The CDR3 DNA reads TGCGCCAGCAGCCATTCTAGCCGCGCATCGGGGGCAGATACGCAGTATTTT. Protein: CASSHSSRASGADTQYF.

J is TRBJ2-5 and V is TRBV9; D is possibly TRBD2 (6 bases). CDR3 length: 15 amino acids. Germline lookup yields CDR1 SGDLS and CDR2 YYNGEE. V was trimmed by 1 base and J by 4 bases, leaving 14 bases between them. CDR3 in amino acids: CASSVTLGGRETQYF. The CDR3 bases are TGTGCCAGCAGCGTAACGCTAGGAGGGCGAGAGACCCAGTACTTC. Complete variable domain (other parts from reference TRBV9 and TRBJ2-5): DSGVTQTPKHLITATGQRVTLRCSPRSGDLSVYWYQQSLDQGLQFLIQYYNGEERAKGNILERFSAQQFPDLHSELNLSSLELGDSALYFCASSVTLGGRETQYFGPGTRLLVL.

This chain uses TRBV6-4 with TRBJ1-2; 9 positions match TRBD1. J lost 7 bases, V lost 10 bases, and 16 bases had no gene match. The CDR3 covers 15 residues. Germline values: CDR1 MRHNA, CDR2 SNTAGT. CDR3 in DNA: TGTGCCACCCCTAAGGGCGGACAGGGGATATGTGGCTACACCTTC. Amino acids: CATPKGGQGICGYTF.

The CDR3 nucleotides are TGTGCCAGCAGCCAAGAGGGAGCGGGGGGGACAGATACGCAGTATTTT. Its protein product is CASSQEGAGGTDTQYF. The chain employs TRBV4-2 and TRBJ2-3, with 10 bases aligning to TRBD2. This CDR3 has 16 residues. CDR1 and CDR2 (germline): LGHNA, YNFKEQ. Trimming removed 0 bases from V and 3 bases from J; junction bases left unmatched: 3.

About this clone itself: The junction does not match germline at one end; this may be a read error. The chain combines TRBV18 with TRBJ1-1; 7 bases fit TRBD1. In germline, CDR1 is KGHSH, CDR2 LQKENI. CDR3 length: 15 amino acids. The CDR3 spells CASAPQQGLNTEAFF. The CDR3 DNA follows: TGTGCCAGCGCACCACAACAGGGGTTGAACACTGAAGCTTTCTTT. The full variable domain, completed using reference TRBV18 and TRBJ1-1, is NAGVMQNPRHLVRRRGQEARLRCSPMKGHSHVYWYRQLPEEGLKFMVYLQKENIIDESGMPKERFSAEFPKEGPSILRIQQVVRGDSAAYFCASAPQQGLNTEAFFGQGTRLTVV.

This clone was observed a few times. The genes are TRBV7-9 and TRBJ2-5; D call uncertain. V lost 0 bases and J 2 bases, leaving 7 bases between the germline ends. Germline V gene data show CDR1 as SEHNR and CDR2 as FQNEAQ (reference sequence). The CDR3 extends over 14 amino acids. The DNA of the CDR3 is TGTGCCAGCAGCTTAGCTAAGGGACAAGAGACCCAGTACTTC. The encoded protein is CASSLAKGQETQYF. The full variable domain, in which reference TRBV7-9 and TRBJ2-5 provide the parts outside the CDR3, is DTGVSQNPRHKITKRGQNVTFRCDPISEHNRLYWYRQTLGQGPEFLTYFQNEAQLEKSRLLSDRFSAERPKGSFSTLEIQRTEQGDSAMYLCASSLAKGQETQYFGPGTRLLVL.

This clone was detected only once. Different DNA sequences within this sample yield the same CDR3. The chain recombines TRBV7-6 with TRBJ2-1; the D gene is possibly TRBD2 (6 bases). The germline CDR1 and CDR2 sequences are SGHVS and FNYEAQ. The CDR3 runs to 12 residues. The V end was cut by 4 bases, the J end by 12 bases, with 13 bases between. The DNA of the CDR3 is TGTGCCAGCAGCTCGGTGACTAGTGGGCAGTTCTTC. Its translation: CASSSVTSGQFF.

This clone appeared a few times. J is TRBJ2-1 and V is TRBV10-3, with D uncertain. Germline lookup yields CDR1 ENHRY and CDR2 SYGVKD. V was cut by 0 bases and J by 0 bases, with 9 bases left in between. There are 16 residues in the CDR3. In DNA form, the CDR3 reads TGTGCCATCAGTGAGTCGGGCGCTAGCTCCTACAATGAGCAGTTCTTC. Its protein product is CAISESGASSYNEQFF.

The chain uses TRBV5-1 and TRBJ2-1; 7 nucleotides line up with TRBD2. Trimming removed 4 bases from V and 5 bases from J; junction bases left unmatched: 12. The CDR3 has 16 residues. Germline V gene data show CDR1 as SGHRS and CDR2 as YFSETQ. The CDR3 is CASSRTGTAGDNEQFF. The CDR3 DNA reads as TGCGCCAGCAGCCGTACCGGGACCGCGGGGGACAATGAGCAGTTCTTC.

The chain carries TRBV6-1 and TRBJ2-3; D is unclear. The CDR3 length is 13 residues. Trimming took 3 bases from V and 3 from J, leaving 7 bases between them. Looked up from germline, CDR1 is MNHNS and CDR2 is SASEGT. CDR3 DNA: TGTGCCAGCAGTGACGCCTTTACAGATACGCAGTATTTT. It specifies CASSDAFTDTQYF.

The V and J genes are TRBV10-3 and TRBJ2-3; D gene ambiguous. Germline-derived CDR1 and CDR2 are ENHRY and SYGVKD. The CDR3 extends over 16 amino acids. V dropped 6 bases and J dropped 4 bases, with 20 bases sitting between them. DNA of the CDR3: TGTGCCATCAGCGATAGATTAAAAGAATGGGCAGATACGCAGTATTTT. Translating gives CAISDRLKEWADTQYF.

J is TRBJ1-1 and V is TRBV7-2; no definite D call. Germline CDR1 reads SGHTA; CDR2 reads FQGNSA. Between the trimmed V and J ends, which lost 2 bases and 4 bases, there was a span of 11 bases. This CDR3 is built from 14 residues. The CDR3 loop reads CASSLKRSATEAFF. The CDR3 DNA reads TGTGCCAGCAGCTTAAAGAGGTCCGCCACTGAAGCTTTCTTT.

The count of this clone is one. The chain recombines TRBV7-2 with TRBJ2-3; D is unclear. The ends were cut back, 5 bases at V and 5 bases at J, with 11 bases in the middle. Germline values: CDR1 SGHTA, CDR2 FQGNSA. The CDR3 is made up of 13 amino acids. CDR3 bases: TGTGCCAGCAGCACTGCCTTTTTAGATACGCAGTATTTT. It is translated as CASSTAFLDTQYF.

V is TRBV30 and J is TRBJ2-5; tentatively, D is TRBD2 (5 bases). The V gene lost 5 bases and the J gene lost 1 base, with 11 bases spanning the gap. The CDR3 is made up of 13 amino acids. Germline CDR1 GTSNPN, CDR2 SVGIG (reference sequence). CDR3 DNA sequence: TGTGCCTGGGCCCCGGGGTTCCAAGAGACCCAGTACTTC. Protein: CAWAPGFQETQYF.

V usage is TRBV10-3 and J usage is TRBJ1-3, with 7 bases identical to TRBD1. Trimming cost V 7 bases and J 2 bases; bases outside gene matches: 8. CDR3 length: 15 residues. The germline V gene has CDR1 ENHRY and CDR2 SYGVKD. The CDR3 sequence: CAINPGGAAGNTIYF. In DNA, the CDR3 is TGTGCCATCAACCCAGGGGGTGCTGCTGGAAACACCATATATTTT.

Worth noting for this clone: Possible read error: a much larger clone is one base away. The chain employs TRBV6-1 and TRBJ1-1, with D possibly matching TRBD1 (6 bases). Germline lookup yields CDR1 MNHNS and CDR2 SASEGT. The CDR3 contains 13 residues. V gave up 7 bases and J gave up 0 bases, with 9 bases separating them. CDR3 DNA: TGTGCCAGCACCGGACAGTTGAACACTGAAGCTTTCTTT. It translates to CASTGQLNTEAFF.

This clone was recorded a few times. The same CDR3 also results from other DNA sequences found in this sample. V is TRBV5-1 and J is TRBJ2-1, with 9 bases lining up with TRBD2. The CDR3 has 15 amino acids. With 4 bases clipped from V and 4 bases from J, the junction kept 6 bases outside the gene matches. Per germline, CDR1 SGHRS and CDR2 YFSETQ. In DNA, the CDR3 is TGCGCCAGCAGCCCCAGAGCGGGGGGTTACAATGAGCAGTTCTTC. It encodes CASSPRAGGYNEQFF.

The chain links TRBV4-3 to TRBJ2-7; 9 bases fit TRBD1. This CDR3 comprises 14 residues. The ends lost 3 bases at V and 3 bases at J; junction bases unmatched: 3. CDR1 is LGHNA and CDR2 is YSLEER in the germline V gene. The CDR3 is CASSHSTGGYEQYF. DNA of the CDR3: TGCGCCAGCAGCCACTCGACAGGGGGCTACGAGCAGTACTTC.

The chain carries TRBV7-6 and TRBJ2-5; D is uncertain. The DNA end lines up better with TRBJ2-7; the J call may be wrong. The V gene's germline CDR1 is SGHVS and CDR2 FNYEAQ. This CDR3 contains 19 residues. The CDR3 DNA reads as TGTGCCAGCAGCTTAGGGCTATATTATAGTGGGGTTGGCGATTACGAGCAGTACTTC. It yields the protein CASSLGLYYSGVGDYEQYF.

The chain joins TRBV12-2 to TRBJ2-6; the listed D gene, TRBD2, was not tested against the DNA. TRBV12-2 is a listed pseudogene. The CDR3 loop spans 17 amino acids. The CDR3 DNA follows: TGTGCAAGTCGCTTAGTCGGGGGAAGGCCTGGGGCCAACGTCCTGACTTTC. Translation: CASRLVGGRPGANVLTF.